This T cell receptor (beta chain) appears in the sequencing data of a study of T cell changes during pregnancy in multiple sclerosis. Repertoires were generated with immunoSEQ multiplex PCR, while TCRdb's copy carries only in-frame clones and drops some. The sample holds about 71,000 clones; about 92% are singletons and the top ten take over 1%. This CDR3 contains 17 residues. Per germline, CDR1 SGHNT and CDR2 YYREEE (reference sequence). Germline trimming cut 0 bases from V and 5 bases from J; bases unmatched to any gene: 13. Material: peripheral blood, obtained in the third trimester of pregnancy. The chain links TRBV5-4 to TRBJ2-7, with TRBD2 matching 8 bases. The sequence was obtained from a female donor with multiple sclerosis, enrolled in a pregnancy study. CDR3 in DNA: TGTGCCAGCAGCTTGGCCTCACGGGAGGGCCCCCCCCACGAGCAGTACTTC. Its protein product is CASSLASREGPPHEQYF.